Detailed here is one TCR beta chain. Its target is not known. The data originate from a study of cytomegalovirus exposure and HLA in healthy donors. Study background: The 90 to 150 validation repertoires used the same platform as the 666 first-cohort repertoires, a later analysis reported. Study results and limitations: In a later analysis, first-cohort TCR clusters were found to tend to co-occur in the 130 or so validation repertoires.

Some clones are missing from TCRdb's copy, which holds only in-frame ones; the method was immunoSEQ multiplex PCR. This sample has fewer than 85,000 clones; about 90% occur once, and the top ten carry 3.8%. This clonotype was obtained from a woman aged 18-35 years in good health and CMV-seropositive. The source material was PBMCs.

The DNA for the CDR3 is TGTGCCAGCAGCCCCTCCCTCGGACAGGTCAGCTCCTACGAGCAGTACTTC. It translates to CASSPSLGQVSSYEQYF. The genes are TRBV5-6 and TRBJ2-7; 7 bases align to TRBD1. J gave up 0 bases and V 4 bases, and 13 bases lay outside the gene matches. In germline, CDR1 is SGHDT, CDR2 YYEEEE. The CDR3 has 17 residues.